The 13 T cell receptor beta chains below were found in one sample sequenced in a study of T cell responses to AZD1222 COVID-19 vaccine. Assay used: immunoSEQ multiplex PCR; TCRdb lists only in-frame clones, some missing. The table lists about 120,000 clones, roughly 90% of them singletons. This sample comprised peripheral blood, obtained 28 days after the second AZD1222 dose. The source is an adult who received the AZD1222 COVID-19 vaccine.

This chain uses TRBV18 with TRBJ2-7; 8 bases line up with TRBD1. The CDR3 length is 16 residues. Trimming at V came to 5 bases and at J to 1 base, leaving 10 bases not matched to a gene. Germline CDR1 is KGHSH and CDR2 is LQKENI. CDR3 sequence: CASSTSGQGLSYEQYF. For the CDR3, the DNA is TGTGCCAGCTCAACCTCAGGACAGGGTTTATCCTACGAGCAGTACTTC.

The CDR3 nucleotides are TGTGCCAGCAGCCCGGCGGGGGCAGGCAATCAGCCCCAGCATTTT. As protein: CASSPAGAGNQPQHF. The genes are TRBV5-5 and TRBJ1-5, with D perhaps matching TRBD1 (6 bases). The CDR3 extends over 15 amino acids. With 4 bases removed from V and 2 bases from J, the gap between germline ends came to 13 bases. Germline CDR1 and CDR2: SGHKS and YYEKEE (reference sequence).

J is TRBJ2-5 and V is TRBV7-9, with D perhaps TRBD2 (6 bases). The CDR3 is made up of 13 amino acids. Trimming removed 0 bases at V and 4 bases at J, with 6 bases between. Germline CDR1 SEHNR, CDR2 FQNEAQ (reference sequence). In nucleotides, the CDR3 is TGTGCCAGCAGCTTAGCGGGGGGAGAGACCCAGTACTTC. It yields the protein CASSLAGGETQYF. Full variable domain (remainder filled in from reference TRBV7-9 and TRBJ2-5): DTGVSQNPRHKITKRGQNVTFRCDPISEHNRLYWYRQTLGQGPEFLTYFQNEAQLEKSRLLSDRFSAERPKGSFSTLEIQRTEQGDSAMYLCASSLAGGETQYFGPGTRLLVL.

The chain uses TRBV2 and TRBJ1-4; weak D call: TRBD1 (5 bases). V gave up 4 bases and J gave up 4 bases, with 13 bases separating them. Germline-derived CDR1 and CDR2 are SNHLY and FYNNEI. The CDR3 contains 15 residues. The CDR3 sequence: CASSGGDSDNEKLFF. The CDR3 region has the DNA TGTGCCAGCAGTGGGGGTGACAGCGATAATGAAAAACTGTTTTTT.

CDR3 sequence (DNA): TGTGCCAGCAGACGTGGGGACATGGTCGAGTCTGACAGCTACACCTTC. Its protein product is CASRRGDMVESDSYTF. V is TRBV12-1 and J is TRBJ1-2; the table calls TRBD1, which could not be checked here. TRBV12-1 is a documented pseudogene. The CDR3 sequence is 16 residues long.

This chain links TRBV14 with TRBJ1-6; 9 nucleotides match TRBD1. Germline lookup yields CDR1 SGHDN and CDR2 FVKESK. The CDR3 is made up of 17 amino acids. The V and J ends lost 4 bases and 7 bases, in that order; junction bases with no gene match: 11. For the CDR3, the DNA is TGTGCCAGCAGCCTCAACAGGGGGCCGTGGTGGAATTCACCCCTCCACTTT. Residues: CASSLNRGPWWNSPLHF.

This rearrangement joins TRBV25-1 to TRBJ1-2; D perhaps matches TRBD1 (5 bases). Germline CDR1 is MGHDK and CDR2 is SYGVNS. This CDR3 has 13 amino acids. The V end was cut by 1 base, the J end by 2 bases, with 5 bases between. CDR3 bases: TGTGCCAGCAGTGAATCAGGGAACTATGGCTACACCTTC. Protein: CASSESGNYGYTF.

The chain has TRBV15 and TRBJ2-7; possible D gene TRBD1, 6 bases. This CDR3 is built from 15 residues. Trimming cost V 1 base and J 2 bases, with 12 bases left between them. Germline V gene data show CDR1 as LNHNV and CDR2 as YYDKDF (reference sequence). CDR3 bases: TGTGCCACCAGCAGAGCTGGGGGCGCCCCCTACGAGCAGTACTTC. Its translation: CATSRAGGAPYEQYF.

This rearrangement joins TRBV28 to TRBJ1-2; D may be TRBD1 (5 bases). The germline CDR1 and CDR2 sequences are MDHEN and SYDVKM. The CDR3 consists of 14 residues. V lost 5 bases and J 7 bases, leaving 17 bases between the germline ends. For the CDR3, the DNA is TGTGCCAGCAGTACGGGGGGAAATACGGGTGGCTACACCTTC. Translation: CASSTGGNTGGYTF.

V usage is TRBV11-2 and J usage is TRBJ1-1; D is unclear. Germline values: CDR1 SGHAT, CDR2 FQNNGV. V shed 3 bases and J shed 8 bases, with 16 bases lying between them. There are 14 residues in the CDR3. The CDR3 spells CASSFQGLIGEAFF. The CDR3 coding sequence is TGTGCCAGCAGCTTTCAAGGTTTGATAGGAGAAGCTTTCTTT. The full variable domain, with the rest looked up from reference TRBV11-2 and TRBJ1-1, is EAGVAQSPRYKIIEKRQSVAFWCNPISGHATLYWYQQILGQGPKLLIQFQNNGVVDDSQLPKDRFSAERLKGVDSTLKIQPAKLEDSAVYLCASSFQGLIGEAFFGQGTRLTVV.

This chain joins TRBV7-8 and TRBJ2-1; 13 nucleotides line up with TRBD2. The CDR3 spans 16 residues. Germline trimming cut 5 bases from V and 3 bases from J; bases unmatched to any gene: 4. Germline V CDR1 and CDR2: SGHVS, FQNEAQ. The CDR3 spells CASSIRLAGGYNEQFF. Here the CDR3 DNA reads TGTGCCAGCAGCATAAGACTAGCGGGAGGCTACAATGAGCAGTTCTTC. The full variable domain, rest sourced from reference TRBV7-8 and TRBJ2-1, is GAGVSQSPRYKVAKRGQDVALRCDPISGHVSLFWYQQALGQGPEFLTYFQNEAQLDKSGLPSDRFFAERPEGSVSTLKIQRTQQEDSAVYLCASSIRLAGGYNEQFFGPGTRLTVL.

The chain links TRBV5-6 to TRBJ2-1; TRBD2 matches 12 bases. Unmatched junction bases numbered 6, after V lost 2 bases and J lost 6 bases. Germline V gene data show CDR1 as SGHDT and CDR2 as YYEEEE. The CDR3 is 16 residues long. This chain's CDR3 is CASSFFPSGGANEQFF. The CDR3 nucleotides read TGTGCCAGCAGCTTTTTCCCTAGCGGGGGGGCCAATGAGCAGTTCTTC.

In DNA form, the CDR3 reads TGCGCCAGCAGCCAACTCCGACCCGGGATTAGCGGACTCTCGGACGAGCAGTACTTC. Translation gives CASSQLRPGISGLSDEQYF. The chain has TRBV4-1 and TRBJ2-7; D is possibly TRBD2 (6 bases). The CDR3 is 19 amino acids. V was shortened by 2 bases and J by 5 bases, with 28 bases between the two germline ends. Germline CDR1 MGHRA, CDR2 YSYEKL.